This is a list of T cell receptor beta chains from one sample in a study of cytotoxic CD8 clonotypes in ibrutinib-treated CLL. The table came from immunoSEQ multiplex PCR; TCRdb's copy has only in-frame clones and leaves some out. The sample has 30,000 to 40,000 clones; roughly three quarters are singletons. The specimen comprised PBMCs, sampled before ibrutinib treatment. The receptors come from a human donor with chronic lymphocytic leukemia. CDR3s include the opening cysteine and the closing phenylalanine or tryptophan. The D gene is left open where the match is weak. Clone size appears in some rows only: once, few, many, or a class for an expanded clone.

NA,TRBD1,TRBV28,TRBJ1-5,CASGTQGAGQPQHF,TGTGCCAGCGGGACACAGGGGGCAGGGCAGCCCCAGCATTTT
NA,TRBD2,TRBV7-3,TRBJ2-1,CASSLLAGGNNEQFF,TGTGCCAGCAGCCTTCTAGCGGGAGGGAACAATGAGCAGTTCTTC
NA,NA,TRBV2,TRBJ1-4,CASMSEQINEKLFF,TGTGCCAGCATGAGTGAACAGATCAATGAAAAACTGTTTTTT
few,NA,TRBV11-2,TRBJ1-1,CASSLEFWEAFF,TGTGCCAGCAGCTTAGAGTTTTGGGAAGCTTTCTTT
NA,TRBD2,TRBV5-1,TRBJ2-7,CASRKTGTSATYEQYF,TGCGCCAGCAGAAAGACCGGGACTAGCGCCACCTACGAGCAGTACTTC
NA,NA,TRBV2,TRBJ1-1,CASRAWDENTEAFF,TGTGCCAGCAGGGCCTGGGACGAGAACACTGAAGCTTTCTTT
NA,TRBD1,TRBV2,TRBJ2-4,CASSPQGASKNIQYF,TGTGCCAGCAGTCCACAGGGGGCGAGTAAAAACATTCAGTACTTC
once,NA,TRBV14,TRBJ2-7,CASSQLTGTPSEQYF,TGTGCCAGCAGCCAACTAACCGGGACGCCTTCCGAGCAGTACTTC
few,NA,TRBV28,TRBJ2-2,CASRDSRQGNTGELFF,TGTGCCAGCAGGGATAGTAGGCAGGGCAACACCGGGGAGCTGTTTTTT
NA,NA,TRBV19,TRBJ1-1,CASSIKGRNTEAFF,TGTGCCAGTAGTATCAAGGGTAGGAACACTGAAGCTTTCTTT
NA,NA,TRBV6-5,TRBJ1-5,CASSSGKRNQPQHF,TGTGCCAGCAGTTCTGGAAAGCGCAATCAGCCCCAGCATTTT
NA,NA,TRBV7-9,TRBJ1-1,CASSPQGGTEAFF,TGTGCCAGCAGTCCACAGGGCGGCACTGAAGCTTTCTTT
NA,NA,TRBV7-8,TRBJ2-7,CASSLAGQGLASYEQYF,TGTGCCAGCAGCTTGGCCGGTCAGGGGCTTGCGTCCTACGAGCAGTACTTC
once,TRBD1,TRBV2,TRBJ2-7,CASSYPRQGGSYEQYF,TGTGCCAGCAGCTACCCCCGACAGGGGGGCTCCTACGAGCAGTACTTC
NA,NA,TRBV27,TRBJ2-7,CASSLKGGAYEQYF,TGTGCCAGCAGTTTAAAGGGTGGAGCCTACGAGCAGTACTTC
NA,NA,TRBV19,TRBJ1-2,CASTPMWGNYGYTF,TGTGCCAGTACCCCCATGTGGGGGAACTATGGCTACACCTTC
few,NA,TRBV25-1,TRBJ2-1,CASSVSNEQFF,TGTGCCAGCAGTGTATCCAATGAGCAGTTCTTC
NA,NA,TRBV5-4,TRBJ2-1,CASRTYSTLSNEQFF,TGTGCCAGCAGAACATACTCCACCCTTTCCAATGAGCAGTTCTTC
NA,TRBD1,TRBV10-3,TRBJ2-1,CAIKEQGWEQFF,TGTGCCATCAAAGAACAGGGGTGGGAGCAGTTCTTC
NA,NA,TRBV28,TRBJ1-6,CASTLPGFRSPLHF,TGTGCCAGCACCTTGCCAGGGTTTCGGTCACCCCTCCACTTT
NA,NA,TRBV15,TRBJ2-7,CATSRDGGFPEF,TGTGCCACCAGCAGAGATGGAGGATTCCCGGAGTTC
once,NA,TRBV28,TRBJ2-7,CASSLLETYEQYF,TGTGCCAGCAGTTTGCTAGAAACCTACGAGCAGTACTTC
NA,NA,TRBV7-8,TRBJ1-1,CASSLVVPYNTEAFF,TGTGCCAGCAGCTTAGTCGTCCCCTACAACACTGAAGCTTTCTTT
NA,NA,TRBV10-3,TRBJ1-5,CAISAGGVNQPQHF,TGTGCCATCAGTGCGGGCGGAGTAAATCAGCCCCAGCATTTT
once,TRBD2,TRBV7-9,TRBJ2-5,CASSSSEGLAALETQYF,TGTGCCAGCAGCTCAAGTGAAGGACTAGCTGCTCTAGAGACCCAGTACTTC
NA,NA,TRBV9,TRBJ2-7,CASSVGGDSRSYEQYF,TGTGCCAGCAGCGTAGGGGGGGACAGCCGCTCCTACGAGCAGTACTTC
few,TRBD2,TRBV4-1,TRBJ2-3,CASSQDRLAGSVGTDTQYF,TGCGCCAGCAGCCAAGATCGGCTAGCGGGGTCGGTGGGAACAGATACGCAGTATTTT
once,TRBD1,TRBV5-4,TRBJ1-2,CASSWDRTSGGYTF,TGTGCCAGCAGCTGGGACAGGACTTCCGGGGGCTACACCTTC
NA,NA,TRBV2,TRBJ2-7,CASKRAGAYEQYF,TGTGCCAGCAAGAGGGCAGGGGCCTACGAGCAGTACTTC
NA,NA,TRBV7-8,TRBJ1-4,CASSLGTAEKLFF,TGTGCCAGCAGCCTCGGGACCGCTGAAAAACTGTTTTTT
NA,TRBD1,TRBV5-1,TRBJ1-2,CASSLGGRGQIGYTF,TGCGCCAGCAGCTTGGGTGGCAGGGGGCAGATTGGCTACACCTTC
NA,TRBD1,TRBV12-5,TRBJ2-5,CASGLGQGAETQYF,TGTGCTAGTGGTTTGGGACAGGGGGCCGAGACCCAGTACTTC
NA,NA,TRBV5-6,TRBJ2-3,CASSFGADTQYF,TGTGCCAGCAGCTTTGGGGCAGATACGCAGTATTTT
medium-sized,NA,TRBV2,TRBJ1-1,CASSEGFEAFF,TGTGCCAGCAGCGAAGGATTTGAAGCTTTCTTT
NA,NA,TRBV16,TRBJ2-1,CASSQSGNEQFF,TGTGCCAGCAGCCAATCAGGCAATGAGCAGTTCTTC
NA,NA,TRBV11-2,TRBJ1-1,CASSGLSGAGTEAFF,TGTGCCAGCAGCGGATTGTCGGGGGCTGGGACTGAAGCTTTCTTT
NA,NA,TRBV11-2,TRBJ2-5,CASSLTFKGTQYF,TGTGCCAGCAGCTTAACCTTTAAGGGGACCCAGTACTTC
NA,TRBD1,TRBV27,TRBJ2-7,CASSSRQGRSYEQYF,TGTGCCAGCAGTTCCAGACAGGGGCGCTCCTACGAGCAGTACTTC
NA,TRBD1,TRBV27,TRBJ2-7,CASSLAGQGSYEQYF,TGTGCCAGCAGTTTAGCAGGACAGGGGAGCTACGAGCAGTACTTC
NA,NA,TRBV5-4,TRBJ2-5,CASSLRQYQETQYF,TGTGCCAGCAGCTTGAGACAGTACCAAGAGACCCAGTACTTC
NA,NA,TRBV10-3,TRBJ1-5,CAISDPGFQPQHF,TGTGCCATCAGTGACCCAGGGTTTCAGCCCCAGCATTTT
NA,NA,TRBV28,TRBJ2-6,CASSGQGAGANVLTF,TGTGCCAGCAGTGGTCAGGGCGCTGGGGCCAACGTCCTGACTTTC
NA,TRBD1,TRBV5-1,TRBJ2-7,CASSQGQGNEQYF,TGCGCCAGCAGCCAGGGACAGGGCAACGAGCAGTACTTC
NA,NA,TRBV27,TRBJ1-1,CASSPQIRNTEAFF,TGTGCCAGCAGTCCCCAGATCAGGAACACTGAAGCTTTCTTT
NA,NA,TRBV6-1,TRBJ2-3,CASSLQGGTDTQYF,TGTGCCAGCAGCTTGCAGGGCGGAACAGATACGCAGTATTTT
NA,NA,TRBV30,TRBJ2-5,CAWSVRETQYF,TGTGCCTGGAGTGTCAGGGAGACCCAGTACTTC
NA,NA,TRBV5-8,TRBJ2-1,CASSLSSGRDEQFF,TGTGCCAGCAGCTTGTCGTCGGGGCGCGATGAGCAGTTCTTC
NA,NA,TRBV21-1,TRBJ1-2,CASSRGGHGYTF,TGTGCCAGCAGCAGGGGAGGGCATGGCTACACCTTC
NA,NA,TRBV5-5,TRBJ1-2,CASRGPYGYTF,TGTGCCAGCAGGGGCCCCTATGGCTACACCTTC
NA,NA,TRBV29-1,TRBJ1-1,CSVAAGVDTEAFF,TGCAGCGTTGCGGCAGGGGTGGACACTGAAGCTTTCTTT